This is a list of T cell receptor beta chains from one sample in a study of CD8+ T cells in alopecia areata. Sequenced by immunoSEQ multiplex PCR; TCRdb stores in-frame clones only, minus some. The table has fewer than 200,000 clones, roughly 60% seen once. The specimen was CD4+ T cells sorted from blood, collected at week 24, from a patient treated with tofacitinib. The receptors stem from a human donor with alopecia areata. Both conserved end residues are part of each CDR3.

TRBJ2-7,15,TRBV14,CASSQEWTGGDEQYF
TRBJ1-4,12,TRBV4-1,CASSRDRSELFF
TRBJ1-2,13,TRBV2,CASSERGTGIYTF
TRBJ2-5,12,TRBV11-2,CASSTGRETQYF
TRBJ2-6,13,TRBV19,CASSNSGANVLTF
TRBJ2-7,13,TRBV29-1,CSVSWTGHAEQYF
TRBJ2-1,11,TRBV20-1,CSALLGNEQFF
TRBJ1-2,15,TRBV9,CASSVDPTQTGTYTF
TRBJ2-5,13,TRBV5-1,CASSLGDQETQYF
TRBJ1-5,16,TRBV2,CASSEGSAYSNQPQHF
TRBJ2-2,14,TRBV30,CAWSVQGANGELFF
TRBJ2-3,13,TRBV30,CAWGAGGTDTQYF
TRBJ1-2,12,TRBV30,CAWSLSPNGYTF
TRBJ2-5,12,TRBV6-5,CASSEIKETQYF
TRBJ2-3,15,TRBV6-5,CASRIAGGVSDTQYF
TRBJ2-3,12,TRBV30,CAWSSLFREPYF
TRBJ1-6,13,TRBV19,CASSPIVDSPLHF
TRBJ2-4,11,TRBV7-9,CASSSTDIQYF
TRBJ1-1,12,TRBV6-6,CATSPVNTEAFF
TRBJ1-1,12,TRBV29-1,CSLGGLNTEAFF
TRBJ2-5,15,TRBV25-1,CASSELERFQETQYF
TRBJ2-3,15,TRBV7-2,CASSGTGTRTDTQYF